The rows below give T cell receptor beta chains drawn from one sample of a study of radiotherapy plus CTLA-4 blockade in lung cancer. Some clones are missing from TCRdb's copy, which holds only in-frame ones; the method was immunoSEQ multiplex PCR. Altogether 80,000 or so clones are present, under 80% being singletons, with the ten largest covering roughly 23%. The sequenced sample was peripheral blood, obtained from a patient treated with radiotherapy plus ipilimumab. These receptors originate from a human donor with non-small cell lung cancer whose response to radiotherapy plus ipilimumab could not be evaluated. Some clones in this sample may be carry-over from other donors' samples. The CDR3 runs from the conserved cysteine through the conserved F or W. D genes are given only for firm matches. For some rows the clone size is stated as once, few or many, or as a class when expanded; others skip it.

size	V	J	D	DNA	CDR3
NA	TRBV2	TRBJ2-1	NA	TGTGCCAGTATTGACGGGGGCTCCTACAATGAGCAGTTCTTC	CASIDGGSYNEQFF
once	TRBV9	TRBJ2-4	NA	TGTGCCAGCAGCGTAGGTGCACAGGGCGGACACATTCAGTACTTC	CASSVGAQGGHIQYF
few	TRBV5-5	TRBJ1-2	NA	TGTGCCAGCAGCCGAGGGGGGGCTAAAGGCTACACCTTC	CASSRGGAKGYTF
NA	TRBV5-1	TRBJ2-1	NA	TGCGCCAGCAGCTTGTCGGCTAGCGACTACAATGAGCAGTTCTTC	CASSLSASDYNEQFF
NA	TRBV6-5	TRBJ2-7	TRBD1	TGTGCCAGCAGTTACAGGGGGACAGGGACCTACGAGCAGTACTTC	CASSYRGTGTYEQYF
NA	TRBV28	TRBJ2-3	TRBD2	TGTGCCAGCGGGGAGCGGGGGAGCACAGATACGCAGTATTTT	CASGERGSTDTQYF
NA	TRBV10-3	TRBJ1-6	NA	TGTGCCATCAGTGACTACAGGGAGTCCCCCCTCCACTTT	CAISDYRESPLHF
NA	TRBV9	TRBJ2-5	TRBD1	TGTGCCAGCAGCGTAGAAGGGACAGGGTTGGAGACCCAGTACTTC	CASSVEGTGLETQYF
NA	TRBV28	TRBJ2-2	NA	TGTGCCAGCAGTTCGACGGCCCCGGGTACCGGGGAGCTGTTTTTT	CASSSTAPGTGELFF
NA	TRBV5-1	TRBJ1-1	TRBD1	TGCGCCAGCAGCCCAAACCCACAGGGGCACACTGAAGCTTTCTTT	CASSPNPQGHTEAFF
NA	TRBV19	TRBJ1-1	NA	TGTGCCACCTCATGGGGGGGCGGCTCTGAAGCTTTCTTT	CATSWGGGSEAFF
NA	TRBV5-1	TRBJ2-2	TRBD1	TGCGCCAGCAGCCCCGACAGGGCGAACACCGGGGAGCTGTTTTTT	CASSPDRANTGELFF
NA	TRBV19	TRBJ2-2	NA	TGTGCCAGTAGTATGGGGAGCCCCGGGGAGCTGTTTTTT	CASSMGSPGELFF
NA	TRBV7-2	TRBJ2-7	TRBD1	TGTGCCAGCAGCACGCGGACAGGGGGCGGCGAGCAGTACTTC	CASSTRTGGGEQYF
NA	TRBV10-3	TRBJ2-3	TRBD2	TGTGCCATCAGGAGCGGGGGGGGCACAGATACGCAGTATTTT	CAIRSGGGTDTQYF
NA	TRBV6-5	TRBJ2-7	NA	TGTGCCGTATCCTTTGGGCGCGACTACGAGCAGTACTTC	CAVSFGRDYEQYF
NA	TRBV6-1	TRBJ1-2	TRBD1	TGTGCCAGCAGTGAACCCCTGGTCGGCAGGGGGTGGAGCTACACCTTC	CASSEPLVGRGWSYTF
NA	TRBV10-3	TRBJ2-2	NA	TGTGCCATCAGTTCTTGGGAGGCGGAGACCGGGGAGCTGTTTTTT	CAISSWEAETGELFF
NA	TRBV6-1	TRBJ1-1	NA	TGTGCCAGCAGTGTACAGGGAATGAACACTGAAGCTTTCTTT	CASSVQGMNTEAFF
NA	TRBV5-1	TRBJ2-7	NA	TGCGCCAGCAGCCGGGGACAAGGGCCAACCTACGAGCAGTACTTC	CASSRGQGPTYEQYF
NA	TRBV6-1	TRBJ1-2	TRBD1	TGTGCCACCCGACAGGGTTTTTTCTCGGATGGCTACACCTTC	CATRQGFFSDGYTF
NA	TRBV5-4	TRBJ2-5	TRBD2	TGTGCCAGCAGCCCACTAGCGGGGGGCCAAGAGACCCAGTACTTC	CASSPLAGGQETQYF
few	TRBV10-3	TRBJ1-1	NA	TGTGCCATCAGTGAGCCGACAGATTTGAACACTGAAGCTTTCTTT	CAISEPTDLNTEAFF
NA	TRBV25-1	TRBJ1-1	TRBD1	TGTGCCAGCAGTGCTGCCCTGGACAGGAGGAACACTGAAGCTTTCTTT	CASSAALDRRNTEAFF
NA	TRBV27	TRBJ1-2	NA	TGTGCCAGCAGTTTATCGATTCGGGGGACCTATGGCTACACCTTC	CASSLSIRGTYGYTF
few	TRBV11-2	TRBJ2-1	NA	TGTGCCAGCAGCTCTATTAGACAGGCCCTAAAGCAGTTCTTC	CASSSIRQALKQFF
NA	TRBV4-1	TRBJ1-2	NA	TGCGCCAGCAGCCAAGAGACAGAAGGCTACACCTTC	CASSQETEGYTF
NA	TRBV18	TRBJ2-5	TRBD2	TGTGCCAGCTCACCACCGTCTAGCGGGGGAGGAGAGACCCAGTACTTC	CASSPPSSGGGETQYF
NA	TRBV5-1	TRBJ1-1	NA	TGCGCCAGCAGCACCGCAGGGGAATACACTGAAGCTTTCTTT	CASSTAGEYTEAFF
once	TRBV4-3	TRBJ2-3	NA	TGCGCCAGCAGCCAAGCCCGAGCCCGCACAGATACGCAGTATTTT	CASSQARARTDTQYF
NA	TRBV2	TRBJ2-2	TRBD2	TGTGCCAGCAAAGGAGCGGGGGGTAACACCGGGGAGCTGTTTTTT	CASKGAGGNTGELFF
few	TRBV7-3	TRBJ2-2	NA	TGTGCCAGCAGCTTAAGCAGGGATGACACCGGGGAGCTGTTTTTT	CASSLSRDDTGELFF